This passage covers 9 T cell receptor beta chains from one sample sequenced in a study of CD8 T cells in Susac syndrome. With random hexamers, reverse transcription was performed on roughly 0.5 to 1 ug of RNA. TCRdb ran MiXCR on the immunoSEQ multiplex PCR reads and lists one entry per CDR3 protein. The sample records about 120,000 distinct CDR3 sequences, just under 95% being singletons. Source material: CD8+ T cells from PBMCs. The receptors were sampled from a human donor with Susac syndrome.

This chain connects TRBV27 to TRBJ1-1; maybe TRBD1 (5 bases). The length of the CDR3 is 13 residues. The V and J ends lost 5 bases and 8 bases respectively, with 15 bases between them. Germline V gene data show CDR1 as MNHEY and CDR2 as SMNVEV (reference sequence). The CDR3 spells CASSHTGMAEAFF. The CDR3, as DNA: TGTGCCAGCAGTCACACAGGCATGGCCGAAGCTTTCTTT.

This clonotype occurred a few times. The V gene is TRBV13, the J gene TRBJ2-1, with 8 bases that match TRBD2. This CDR3 spans 14 amino acids. J lost 3 bases, V lost 5 bases, and 3 bases had no gene match. Germline V gene lookup returns CDR1 PRHDT and CDR2 FYEKMQ (reference sequence). The chain's CDR3 is CASSETSVYNEQFF. The CDR3 DNA reads as TGTGCCAGCAGCGAGACTAGCGTCTACAATGAGCAGTTCTTC. Looking up the rest from reference TRBV13 and TRBJ2-1 gives the full variable domain: AAGVIQSPRHLIKEKRETATLKCYPIPRHDTVYWYQQGPGQDPQFLISFYEKMQSDKGSIPDRFSAQQFSDYHSELNMSSLELGDSALYFCASSETSVYNEQFFGPGTRLTVL.

The gene calls are TRBV2 and TRBJ2-7, with D hard to call. Germline-derived CDR1 and CDR2 are SNHLY and FYNNEI. V was clipped by 1 base and J by 2 bases, with 6 bases between them. The CDR3 spans 13 residues. The CDR3 loop is CASSEGPAYEQYF. CDR3 bases: TGTGCCAGCAGTGAAGGACCGGCCTACGAGCAGTACTTC.

Concerning this clonotype itself: At one of its ends the junction is not consistent with the germline gene, which may arise from a read error. The rearrangement links TRBV7-2 to TRBJ2-1; TRBD1 matches at 7 bases. CDR1 and CDR2 (germline): SGHTA, FQGNSA. The CDR3 runs 12 residues. This chain's CDR3 is CASSPPGWGQFF. The CDR3 DNA sequence: TGTGCCAGCAGCCCACCAGGGTGGGGACAGTTCTTT.

The chain links TRBV19 to TRBJ2-3, with 13 bases that match TRBD2. V gave up 6 bases and J gave up 6 bases; unmatched junction bases: 6. The CDR3 contains 15 residues. Looked up from germline, CDR1 is LNHDA and CDR2 is SQIVND (reference sequence). The CDR3 sequence: CASSKTSGGQDTQYF. DNA of the CDR3: TGTGCCAGTAGCAAGACTAGCGGGGGGCAGGATACGCAGTATTTT.

CDR3 DNA: TGCAGCGTTGAGGCTTATAACTATGGCTACACCTTC. Its translation: CSVEAYNYGYTF. The rearrangement links TRBV29-1 to TRBJ1-2, with D unclear. With 3 bases removed from V and 1 base from J, the gap between germline ends came to 6 bases. Germline V gene lookup returns CDR1 SQVTM and CDR2 ANQGSEA. CDR3 length equals 12 residues.

V and J are TRBV27 and TRBJ2-1; 11 bases fit TRBD2. Unmatched junction bases numbered 13, after V lost 5 bases and J lost 7 bases. Germline CDR1 and CDR2: MNHEY and SMNVEV (reference sequence). CDR3 size: 17 residues. The DNA for the CDR3 is TGTGCCAGCAGTGTAGCGGGGGGGCTAGGTGGAAGGAATGAGCAGTTCTTC. Amino acids: CASSVAGGLGGRNEQFF.

The chain couples TRBV9 to TRBJ2-7, with D tentatively TRBD2 (6 bases). From germline, CDR1 is SGDLS and CDR2 YYNGEE. CDR3 size: 15 residues. The V end was cut by 0 bases, the J end by 6 bases, with 16 bases between. DNA of the CDR3: TGTGCCAGCAGCGTAGAACCCGGGGGAAGCAGCGAGCAGTACTTC. Protein sequence: CASSVEPGGSSEQYF.

V is TRBV9 and J is TRBJ2-7, with TRBD2 as a possible D gene (6 bases). Germline loops: CDR1 SGDLS, CDR2 YYNGEE. This CDR3 has 15 residues. The germline V and J ends were trimmed by 4 bases and 5 bases, with 19 bases remaining between them. The DNA of the CDR3 is TGTGCCAGCAGCCCTAGTGGAGGGAAGGGCGACGAGCAGTACTTC. This encodes CASSPSGGKGDEQYF.